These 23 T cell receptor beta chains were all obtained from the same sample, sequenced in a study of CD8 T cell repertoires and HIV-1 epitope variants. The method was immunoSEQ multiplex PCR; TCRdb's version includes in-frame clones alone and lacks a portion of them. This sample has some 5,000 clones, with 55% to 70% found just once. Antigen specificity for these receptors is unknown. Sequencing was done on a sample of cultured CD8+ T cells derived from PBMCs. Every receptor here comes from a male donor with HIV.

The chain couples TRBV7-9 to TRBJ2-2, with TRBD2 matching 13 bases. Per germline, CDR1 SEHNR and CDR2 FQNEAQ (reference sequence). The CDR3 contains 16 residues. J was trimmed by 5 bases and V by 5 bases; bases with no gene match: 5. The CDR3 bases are TGTGCCAGCAGCCCGACTAGCGGGAGGAAGACCGGGGAGCTGTTTTTT. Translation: CASSPTSGRKTGELFF.

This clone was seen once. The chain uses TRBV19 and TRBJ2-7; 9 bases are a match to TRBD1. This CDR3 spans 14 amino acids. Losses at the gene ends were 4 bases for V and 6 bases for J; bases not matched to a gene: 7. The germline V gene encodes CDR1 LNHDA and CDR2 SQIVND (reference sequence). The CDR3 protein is CASSTTGGSGEQYF. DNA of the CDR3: TGTGCCAGTAGTACGACAGGGGGAAGTGGCGAGCAGTACTTC.

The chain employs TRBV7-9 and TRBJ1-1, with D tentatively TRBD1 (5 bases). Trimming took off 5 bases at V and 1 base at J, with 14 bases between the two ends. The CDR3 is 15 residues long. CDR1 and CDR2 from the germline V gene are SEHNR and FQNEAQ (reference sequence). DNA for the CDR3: TGTGCCAGCAGCCCACCGCGGGGCCAGAACACTGAAGCTTTCTTT. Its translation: CASSPPRGQNTEAFF.

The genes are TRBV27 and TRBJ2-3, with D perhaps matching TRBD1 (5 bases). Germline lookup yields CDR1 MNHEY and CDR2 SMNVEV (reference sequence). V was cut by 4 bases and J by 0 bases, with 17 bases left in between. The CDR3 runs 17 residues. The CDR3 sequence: CASSSNPTGYSTDTQYF. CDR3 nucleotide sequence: TGTGCCAGCAGTTCTAACCCCACAGGTTATAGCACAGATACGCAGTATTTT.

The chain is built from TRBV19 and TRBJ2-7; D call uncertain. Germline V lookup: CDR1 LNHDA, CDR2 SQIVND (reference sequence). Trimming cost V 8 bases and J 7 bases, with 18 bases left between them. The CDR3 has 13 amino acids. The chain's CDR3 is CASSPGPQREQYF. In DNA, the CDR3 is TGTGCCAGTTCCCCCGGACCCCAACGGGAGCAGTACTTC.

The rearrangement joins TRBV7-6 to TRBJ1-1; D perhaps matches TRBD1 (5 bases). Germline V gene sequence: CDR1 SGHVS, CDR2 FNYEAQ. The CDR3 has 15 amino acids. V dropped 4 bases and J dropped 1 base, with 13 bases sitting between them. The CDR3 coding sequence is TGTGCCAGCAGCTCAGACAGCCCACGGAACACTGAAGCTTTCTTT. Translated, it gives CASSSDSPRNTEAFF.

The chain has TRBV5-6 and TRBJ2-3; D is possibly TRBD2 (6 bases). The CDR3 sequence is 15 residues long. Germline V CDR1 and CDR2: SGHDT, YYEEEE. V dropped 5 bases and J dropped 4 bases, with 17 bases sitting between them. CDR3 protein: CASSGTGAWADTQYF. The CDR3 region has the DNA TGTGCCAGCAGTGGTACGGGAGCTTGGGCAGATACGCAGTATTTT.

Here the CDR3 reads CATSSGSFNQPQHF. For the CDR3, the DNA is TGTGCCACCAGCAGCGGTTCTTTCAATCAGCCCCAGCATTTT. This chain connects TRBV15 to TRBJ1-5, with D uncertain. V dropped 3 bases and J dropped 3 bases, with 9 bases sitting between them. Germline CDR1 LNHNV, CDR2 YYDKDF (reference sequence). CDR3 size: 14 residues.

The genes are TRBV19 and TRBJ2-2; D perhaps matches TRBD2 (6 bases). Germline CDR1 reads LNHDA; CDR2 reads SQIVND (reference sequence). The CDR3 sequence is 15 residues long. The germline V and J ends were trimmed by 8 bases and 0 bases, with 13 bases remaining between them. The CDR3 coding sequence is TGTGCCAGTTATCCGGACTATTCGAACACCGGGGAGCTGTTTTTT. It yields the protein CASYPDYSNTGELFF.

CDR3 sequence (DNA): TGTGCCAGCAGTCGGGACAGTAACTATGGCTACACCTTC. This gives the protein CASSRDSNYGYTF. The chain employs TRBV7-9 and TRBJ1-2, with 7 nucleotides matching TRBD1. Germline V CDR1 and CDR2: SEHNR, FQNEAQ (reference sequence). After removal of 6 bases from V and 1 base from J, the junction contained 2 bases not matched to a gene. This CDR3 comprises 13 residues.

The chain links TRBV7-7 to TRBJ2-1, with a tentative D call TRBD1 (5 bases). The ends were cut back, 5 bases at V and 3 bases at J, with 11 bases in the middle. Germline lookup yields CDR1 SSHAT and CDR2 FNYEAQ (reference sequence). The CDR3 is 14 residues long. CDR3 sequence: CASSPQGGYNEQFF. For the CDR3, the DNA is TGTGCCAGCAGCCCTCAGGGTGGCTACAATGAGCAGTTCTTC.

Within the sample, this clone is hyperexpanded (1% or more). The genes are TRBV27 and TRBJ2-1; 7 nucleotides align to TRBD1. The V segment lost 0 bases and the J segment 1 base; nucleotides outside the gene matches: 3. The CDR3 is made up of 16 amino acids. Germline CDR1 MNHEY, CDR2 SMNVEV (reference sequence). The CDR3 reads CASSLSQGISYNEQFF. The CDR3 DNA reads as TGTGCCAGCAGTTTATCACAGGGGATATCCTACAATGAGCAGTTCTTC.

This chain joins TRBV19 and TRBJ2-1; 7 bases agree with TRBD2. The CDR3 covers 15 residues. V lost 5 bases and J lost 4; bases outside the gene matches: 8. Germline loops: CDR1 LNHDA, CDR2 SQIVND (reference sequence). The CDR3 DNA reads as TGTGCCAGTAGTTTAACTAGCGTCCTTTACAATGAGCAGTTCTTC. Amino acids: CASSLTSVLYNEQFF.

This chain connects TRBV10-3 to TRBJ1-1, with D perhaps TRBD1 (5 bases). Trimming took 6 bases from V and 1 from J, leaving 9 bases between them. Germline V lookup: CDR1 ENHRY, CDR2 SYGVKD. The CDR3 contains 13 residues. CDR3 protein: CAIRPGGNTEAFF. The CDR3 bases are TGTGCCATCAGGCCCGGGGGGAACACTGAAGCTTTCTTT.

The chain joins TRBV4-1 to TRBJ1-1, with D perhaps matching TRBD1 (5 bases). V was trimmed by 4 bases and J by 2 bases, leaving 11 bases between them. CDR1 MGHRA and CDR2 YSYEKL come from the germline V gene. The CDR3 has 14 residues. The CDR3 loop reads CASSPGGFNTEAFF. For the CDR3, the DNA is TGCGCCAGCAGCCCTGGGGGGTTTAACACTGAAGCTTTCTTT.

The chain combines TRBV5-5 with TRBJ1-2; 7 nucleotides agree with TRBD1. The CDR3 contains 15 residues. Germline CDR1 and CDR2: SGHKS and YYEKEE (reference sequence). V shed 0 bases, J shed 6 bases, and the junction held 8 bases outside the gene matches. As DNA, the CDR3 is TGTGCCAGCAGCTTGGTCGCCTCAGGGGGAGATGGCTACACCTTC. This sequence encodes CASSLVASGGDGYTF.

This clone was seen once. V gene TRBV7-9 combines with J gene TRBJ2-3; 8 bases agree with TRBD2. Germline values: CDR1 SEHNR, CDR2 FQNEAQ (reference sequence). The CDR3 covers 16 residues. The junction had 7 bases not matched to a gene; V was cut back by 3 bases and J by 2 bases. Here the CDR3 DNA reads TGTGCCAGCAGCTTTGGGAGCGGGGGATACACAGATACGCAGTATTTT. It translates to CASSFGSGGYTDTQYF.

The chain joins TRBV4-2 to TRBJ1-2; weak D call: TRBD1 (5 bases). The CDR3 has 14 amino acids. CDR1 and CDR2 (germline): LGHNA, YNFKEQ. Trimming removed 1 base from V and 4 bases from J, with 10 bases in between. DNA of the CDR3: TGTGCCAGCAGCCAAGTACAGGCAGCCTATGGCTACACCTTC. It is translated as CASSQVQAAYGYTF.

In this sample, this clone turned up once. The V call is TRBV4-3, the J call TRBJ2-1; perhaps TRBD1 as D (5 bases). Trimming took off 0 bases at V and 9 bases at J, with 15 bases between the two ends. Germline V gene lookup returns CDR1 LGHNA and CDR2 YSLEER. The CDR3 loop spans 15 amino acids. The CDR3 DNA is TGCGCCAGCAGCCAAGATCAGCCCCAGGGCGGTGAGCAGTTCTTC. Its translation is CASSQDQPQGGEQFF.

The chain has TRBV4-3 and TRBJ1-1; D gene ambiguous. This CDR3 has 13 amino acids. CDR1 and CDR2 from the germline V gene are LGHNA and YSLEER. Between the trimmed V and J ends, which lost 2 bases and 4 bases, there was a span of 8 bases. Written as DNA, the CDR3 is TGCGCCAGCAGCCAATCAGTAGGCACTGAAGCTTTCTTT. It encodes CASSQSVGTEAFF.

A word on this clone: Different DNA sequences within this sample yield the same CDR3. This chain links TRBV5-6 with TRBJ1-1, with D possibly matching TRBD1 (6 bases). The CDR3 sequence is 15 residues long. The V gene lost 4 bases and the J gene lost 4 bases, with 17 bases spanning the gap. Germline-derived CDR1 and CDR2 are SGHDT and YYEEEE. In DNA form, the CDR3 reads TGTGCCAGCAGCCTGCCCGAAGGGGGAAGCACTGAAGCTTTCTTT. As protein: CASSLPEGGSTEAFF.

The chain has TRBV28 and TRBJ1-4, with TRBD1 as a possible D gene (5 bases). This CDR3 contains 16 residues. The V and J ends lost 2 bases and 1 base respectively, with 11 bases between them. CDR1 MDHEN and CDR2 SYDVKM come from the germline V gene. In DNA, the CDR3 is TGTGCCAGCAGTTTACCTCGGCAGGGAACTAATGAAAAACTGTTTTTT. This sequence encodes CASSLPRQGTNEKLFF.

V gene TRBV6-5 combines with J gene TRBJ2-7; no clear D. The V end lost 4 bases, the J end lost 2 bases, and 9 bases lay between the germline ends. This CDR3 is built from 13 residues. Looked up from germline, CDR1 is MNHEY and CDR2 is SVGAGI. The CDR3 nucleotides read TGTGCCAGCAGTTGGAACTACCCCTACGAGCAGTACTTC. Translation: CASSWNYPYEQYF.